A single TCR beta chain is shown here with its context. Its antigen is not identified. These data come from a study of OX40 agonist ivuxolimab in advanced cancers. The overall study: A diagnosis of hepatocellular carcinoma, melanoma, renal cell or head and neck cancer was present in dose-escalation patients. Overall study findings and caveats: At doses 0.1 to 3.0 mg/kg, CD4+ and CD8+ clones expanded. Antigen specificity was not determined for the expanded peripheral T cells.

This CDR3 contains 15 residues. With V trimmed by 4 bases and J by 4 bases, 7 bases remained unmatched. Germline CDR1 SGDLS, CDR2 YYNGEE. Enrollment shut out patients with autoimmune disease history or systemic immunosuppression. Sequenced by immunoSEQ multiplex PCR; TCRdb stores in-frame clones only, minus some. The sample yields tens of thousands of clones, almost 95% seen once. The TCR originated in an adult with an advanced solid tumor such as melanoma, head and neck, liver or kidney cancer. This chain joins TRBV9 and TRBJ1-2, with 10 bases aligning to TRBD1. This sample comprised CD4+ or CD8+ T cells sorted from blood, obtained in a trial of the OX40 agonist ivuxolimab. DNA for the CDR3: TGTGCCAGCAGCCTAGGGGACAGGGGCAGCTATGGCTACACCTTC. It specifies CASSLGDRGSYGYTF.